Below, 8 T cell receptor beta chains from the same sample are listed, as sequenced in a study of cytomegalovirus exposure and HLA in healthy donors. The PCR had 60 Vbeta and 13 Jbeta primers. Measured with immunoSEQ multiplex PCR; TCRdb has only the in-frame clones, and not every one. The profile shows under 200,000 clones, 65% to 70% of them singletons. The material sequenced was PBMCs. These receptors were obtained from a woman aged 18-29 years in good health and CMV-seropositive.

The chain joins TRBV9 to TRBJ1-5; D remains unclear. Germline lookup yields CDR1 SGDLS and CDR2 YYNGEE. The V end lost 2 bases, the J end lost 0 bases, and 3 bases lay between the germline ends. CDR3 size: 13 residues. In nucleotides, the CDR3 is TGTGCCAGCAGCGTTCATAGCAATCAGCCCCAGCATTTT. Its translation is CASSVHSNQPQHF.

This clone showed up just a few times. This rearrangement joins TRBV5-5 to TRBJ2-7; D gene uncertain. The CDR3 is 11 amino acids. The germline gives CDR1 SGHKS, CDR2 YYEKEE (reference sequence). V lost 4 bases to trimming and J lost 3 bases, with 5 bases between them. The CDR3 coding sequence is TGTGCCAGCAGCCCTTACTACGAGCAGTACTTC. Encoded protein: CASSPYYEQYF.

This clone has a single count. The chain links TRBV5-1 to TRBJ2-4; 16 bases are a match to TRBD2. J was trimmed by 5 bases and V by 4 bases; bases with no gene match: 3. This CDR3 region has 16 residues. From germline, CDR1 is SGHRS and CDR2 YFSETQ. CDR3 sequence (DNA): TGCGCCAGCAGCGGGACTAGCGGGAGGGTGGAAAACATTCAGTACTTC. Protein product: CASSGTSGRVENIQYF.

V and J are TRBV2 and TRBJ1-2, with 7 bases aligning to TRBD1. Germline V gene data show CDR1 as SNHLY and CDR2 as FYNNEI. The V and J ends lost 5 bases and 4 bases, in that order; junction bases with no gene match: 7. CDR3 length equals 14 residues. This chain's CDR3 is CASSPWDSLYGYTF. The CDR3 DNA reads TGTGCCAGCAGTCCCTGGGACAGCCTCTATGGCTACACCTTC.

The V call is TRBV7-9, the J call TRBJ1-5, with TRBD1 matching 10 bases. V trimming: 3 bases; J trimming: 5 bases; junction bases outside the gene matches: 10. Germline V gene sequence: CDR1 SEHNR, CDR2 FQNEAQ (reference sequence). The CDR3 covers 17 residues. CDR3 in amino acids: CASSLTTGTGEDQPQHF. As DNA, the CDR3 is TGTGCCAGCAGCTTGACTACCGGGACAGGGGAGGATCAGCCCCAGCATTTT.

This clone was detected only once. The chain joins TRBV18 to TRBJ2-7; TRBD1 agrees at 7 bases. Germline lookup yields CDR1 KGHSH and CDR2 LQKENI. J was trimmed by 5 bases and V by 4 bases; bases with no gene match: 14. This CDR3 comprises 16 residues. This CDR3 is CASSLPIPGQRHEQYF. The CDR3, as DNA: TGTGCCAGCTCACTACCAATACCGGGACAGAGGCACGAGCAGTACTTC.

The CDR3 is CASSIRDRGEVNTEAFF. CDR3 coding DNA: TGTGCCAGTAGTATTAGGGACAGGGGAGAAGTGAACACTGAAGCTTTCTTT. The chain employs TRBV19 and TRBJ1-1; 10 bases map to TRBD1. With V trimmed by 3 bases and J by 0 bases, 7 bases remained unmatched. CDR3 length: 17 amino acids. CDR1 and CDR2 (germline): LNHDA, SQIVND (reference sequence).

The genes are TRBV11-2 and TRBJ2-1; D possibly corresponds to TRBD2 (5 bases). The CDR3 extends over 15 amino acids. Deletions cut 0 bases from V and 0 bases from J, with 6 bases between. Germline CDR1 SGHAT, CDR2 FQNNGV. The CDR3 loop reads CASSLEGSSYNEQFF. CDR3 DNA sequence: TGTGCCAGCAGCTTAGAGGGGAGCTCCTACAATGAGCAGTTCTTC.